These 15 T cell receptor beta chains originate from one sample sequenced in a study of blood T cell repertoires in COVID-19. Clones were read by immunoSEQ multiplex PCR, and TCRdb kept only the in-frame ones, dropping some. The repertoire holds about 73,000 clones, with about 83% as singletons. Sequenced sample: peripheral blood. The receptors here all came from a woman aged 60-75 years with acute or convalescent COVID-19.

The chain has TRBV19 and TRBJ1-1; TRBD1 might be the D (5 bases). The germline V gene encodes CDR1 LNHDA and CDR2 SQIVND (reference sequence). V lost 7 bases and J 5 bases, leaving 14 bases between the germline ends. The CDR3 is made up of 13 amino acids. The DNA of the CDR3 is TGTGCCAGTACTCTTACAGGCGGAACTGAAGCTTTCTTT. This sequence encodes CASTLTGGTEAFF.

This clone is medium-sized within its sample. The chain recombines TRBV12-3 or TRBV12-4 with TRBJ1-3, with a possible D match to TRBD1 (5 bases). The V end was cut by 3 bases, the J end by 10 bases, with 13 bases between. The CDR3 has 13 residues. The chain's CDR3 is CASSFQQVETIYF. The CDR3 nucleotides read TGTGCCAGCAGTTTTCAACAGGTTGAGACCATATATTTT.

The V call is TRBV7-7, the J call TRBJ2-6; D possibly corresponds to TRBD1 (6 bases). This CDR3 is built from 16 residues. CDR1 SSHAT and CDR2 FNYEAQ come from the germline V gene (reference sequence). V lost 5 bases, J lost 0 bases, and 11 bases lay in between. CDR3 amino acids: CASSEGQHSGANVLTF. CDR3 DNA: TGTGCCAGCAGCGAAGGACAGCACTCTGGGGCCAACGTCCTGACTTTC.

The rearrangement uses TRBV24-1 and TRBJ1-2; perhaps TRBD1 as D (5 bases). Germline values: CDR1 KGHDR, CDR2 SFDVKD. The CDR3 is 15 amino acids. Trimming took off 3 bases at V and 2 bases at J, with 12 bases between the two ends. CDR3 bases: TGTGCCACCAGTGATCCCGGCGGGACGAACTATGGCTACACCTTC. Protein sequence: CATSDPGGTNYGYTF.

This rearrangement joins TRBV25-1 to TRBJ1-1; 9 bases align to TRBD1. The CDR3 length is 15 residues. Per the germline V gene, CDR1 is MGHDK and CDR2 is SYGVNS. The trim removed 3 bases at V and 9 bases at J, leaving 11 bases unmatched. This chain's CDR3 is CASSDLSGTGRKAFF. The DNA for the CDR3 is TGTGCCAGCAGTGATCTCTCCGGGACAGGGCGCAAAGCTTTCTTT.

This chain connects TRBV2 to TRBJ1-5, with D possibly being TRBD1 (6 bases). The CDR3 is 13 residues long. Trimming left V 6 bases short and J 3 bases short, with 9 bases between. Germline lookup yields CDR1 SNHLY and CDR2 FYNNEI. CDR3 in amino acids: CASRDSFNQPQHF. The CDR3, as DNA: TGTGCCAGCAGGGACAGCTTCAATCAGCCCCAGCATTTT. The complete variable domain, with remaining parts taken from reference TRBV2 and TRBJ1-5, reads EPEVTQTPSHQVTQMGQEVILRCVPISNHLYFYWYRQILGQKVEFLVSFYNNEISEKSEIFDDQFSVERPDGSNFTLKIRSTKLEDSAMYFCASRDSFNQPQHFGDGTRLSIL.

The gene calls are TRBV5-4 and TRBJ1-1, with 9 bases fitting TRBD1. With 2 bases clipped from V and 6 bases from J, the junction kept 2 bases outside the gene matches. Germline V gene sequence: CDR1 SGHNT, CDR2 YYREEE (reference sequence). The CDR3 totals 13 residues. The CDR3 reads CASSFRTGAEAFF. The CDR3 DNA reads TGTGCCAGCAGCTTCCGGACAGGGGCTGAAGCTTTCTTT.

This clone was seen only once. The chain uses TRBV6-5 and TRBJ1-1; possible D gene TRBD1, 5 bases. With 0 bases removed from V and 5 bases from J, the gap between germline ends came to 13 bases. The V gene's germline CDR1 is MNHEY and CDR2 SVGAGI. The CDR3 consists of 15 residues. The CDR3 here is CASSYSSGVRTEAFF. The CDR3 DNA follows: TGTGCCAGCAGTTACTCATCGGGGGTGCGGACTGAAGCTTTCTTT.

The V call is TRBV19, the J call TRBJ1-5; 7 bases agree with TRBD1. Trimming took 7 bases from V and 0 from J; bases not matched to a gene: 12. CDR3 length: 17 residues. CDR1 is LNHDA, CDR2 SQIVND, per germline (reference sequence). This CDR3 reads CASTQRDSPYSNQPQHF. The DNA for the CDR3 is TGTGCCAGTACTCAAAGGGACAGTCCATATAGCAATCAGCCCCAGCATTTT.

The rearrangement links TRBV5-4 to TRBJ1-2, with 7 bases aligning to TRBD1. The CDR3 is 15 residues long. Trimming cost V 4 bases and J 5 bases; bases outside gene matches: 11. Germline V lookup: CDR1 SGHNT, CDR2 YYREEE (reference sequence). CDR3 residues: CASSVPGQKYYGYTF. The CDR3 nucleotides are TGTGCCAGCAGCGTTCCGGGACAGAAATATTATGGCTACACCTTC. Drawing the rest from reference TRBV5-4 and TRBJ1-2, the complete variable domain is ETGVTQSPTHLIKTRGQQVTLRCSSQSGHNTVSWYQQALGQGPQFIFQYYREEENGRGNFPPRFSGLQFPNYSSELNVNALELDDSALYLCASSVPGQKYYGYTFGSGTRLTVV.

V is TRBV18 and J is TRBJ1-4; TRBD1 might be the D (5 bases). V gave up 6 bases and J gave up 10 bases, with 15 bases separating them. The CDR3 is 13 amino acids. Germline V lookup: CDR1 KGHSH, CDR2 LQKENI. CDR3 in amino acids: CASSAGGYGKLFF. CDR3 coding DNA: TGTGCCAGCTCCGCTGGGGGGTATGGAAAACTGTTTTTT.

This clone was picked up a small number of times. This chain links TRBV19 with TRBJ1-1, with D perhaps TRBD1 (5 bases). V was clipped by 4 bases and J by 6 bases, with 9 bases between them. Germline CDR1 and CDR2: LNHDA and SQIVND (reference sequence). CDR3 length: 12 amino acids. CDR3 coding DNA: TGTGCCAGTAGTAAGCCGGGGGCTGAAGCTTTCTTT. Protein: CASSKPGAEAFF.

V usage is TRBV5-4 and J usage is TRBJ2-3; no reliable D call. Germline loops: CDR1 SGHNT, CDR2 YYREEE (reference sequence). The V end lost 0 bases, the J end lost 10 bases, and 12 bases lay between the germline ends. The length of the CDR3 is 13 residues. The CDR3 region is CASSLEQHRAQYF. CDR3 sequence (DNA): TGTGCCAGCAGCTTGGAGCAGCACCGGGCGCAGTATTTT. Full variable domain (outside the CDR3, taken from reference TRBV5-4 and TRBJ2-3): ETGVTQSPTHLIKTRGQQVTLRCSSQSGHNTVSWYQQALGQGPQFIFQYYREEENGRGNFPPRFSGLQFPNYSSELNVNALELDDSALYLCASSLEQHRAQYFGPGTRLTVL.

The chain links TRBV20-1 to TRBJ2-1; 14 nucleotides agree with TRBD2. The CDR3 sequence is 15 residues long. CDR1 is DFQATT and CDR2 is SNEGSKA in the germline V gene (reference sequence). The J segment lost 9 bases and the V segment lost 3 bases, leaving 7 bases of the junction unmatched. CDR3 loop: CSASSGTSGGREQFF. CDR3 nucleotides: TGCAGTGCTAGTAGCGGGACTAGCGGGGGTCGTGAGCAGTTCTTC.

J is TRBJ2-1 and V is TRBV15; the match to TRBD2 covers 9 bases. Trimming at V came to 5 bases and at J to 7 bases, leaving 18 bases not matched to a gene. In germline, CDR1 is LNHNV, CDR2 YYDKDF (reference sequence). The CDR3 consists of 18 residues. This CDR3 reads CATSETLAAGGPGNEQFF. The CDR3 DNA reads TGTGCCACCAGCGAGACTTTGGCGGCGGGGGGGCCGGGGAATGAGCAGTTCTTC.